This is a list of T cell receptor beta chains from one sample in a study of blood T cell repertoires in COVID-19. Clones were sequenced by immunoSEQ multiplex PCR, and TCRdb holds only the in-frame ones, with some missing. The sample has some 130,000 clones; about 89% are singletons. The specimen sequenced was peripheral blood. Receptor source: a man over 45 with active or convalescent COVID-19. Each CDR3 is given with its conserved first and last residue. Fields, in order: clone size, V gene, J gene, D gene, CDR3 DNA, CDR3 protein. D genes are given only for firm matches. The size entry is marked missing in some rows and otherwise reads once, few, many or a size class.

-	TRBV6-1	TRBJ1-2	TRBD1	TGTGCCAGCAGTGACCCCCCCGACAGGGTTAGTGGCTACACCTTC	CASSDPPDRVSGYTF
once	TRBV12-3/TRBV12-4	TRBJ1-2	-	TGTGCCAGCAGTTCCGCAGGGTTATCTGGCTACACCTTC	CASSSAGLSGYTF
-	TRBV29-1	TRBJ1-6	-	TGCAGCGTTGATACAGGACCAGGGTCACCCCTCCACTTT	CSVDTGPGSPLHF
-	TRBV11-2	TRBJ2-1	TRBD2	TGTGCCAGCAGCTTAGTTGGGACTAGCGGGGGGCCCTACAATGAGCAGTTCTTC	CASSLVGTSGGPYNEQFF
few	TRBV28	TRBJ2-7	TRBD2	TGTGCCAGCAACTCAGGGACTAGCGGCTCCTACGAGCAGTACTTC	CASNSGTSGSYEQYF
-	TRBV7-2	TRBJ2-7	-	TGTGCCAGCAGCTCCGGTGAGGCGATCTCCTACGAGCAGTACTTC	CASSSGEAISYEQYF
-	TRBV5-6	TRBJ1-1	-	TGTGCCAGCAGCTTTCTCGGAGCGGATTTCTTT	CASSFLGADFF
-	TRBV5-5	TRBJ2-7	-	TGTGCCAGCAGCTTTACTCCAGGGGCTCAATACGAGCAGTACTTC	CASSFTPGAQYEQYF
-	TRBV7-2	TRBJ2-5	-	TGTGCCAGCAGCTTAAGGGGGGGCCGGGAGACCCAGTACTTC	CASSLRGGRETQYF
-	TRBV30	TRBJ1-1	-	TGTGCCTCTCAGGTTGGGGGCGGCACTGAAGCTTTCTTT	CASQVGGGTEAFF
few	TRBV30	TRBJ2-5	-	TGTGCCTGGAGTGTACTATCAGTCAAGCAAGAGACCCAGTACTTC	CAWSVLSVKQETQYF
-	TRBV19	TRBJ1-3	TRBD1	TGTGCCAGTAGAAAGGGACAGGGGGTTGGAAACACCATATATTTT	CASRKGQGVGNTIYF
-	TRBV12-3/TRBV12-4	TRBJ2-7	TRBD1	TGTGCCAGCAGTAGACAGGGCCCCTACGAGCAGTACTTC	CASSRQGPYEQYF
-	TRBV5-1	TRBJ2-7	TRBD2	TGCGCCAGCAGCTTGGTGACTAGCGGGAACGAGCAGTACTTC	CASSLVTSGNEQYF
-	TRBV5-1	TRBJ2-2	TRBD2	TGCGCCAGCAGCTCCTCTACGGGACTAGCGGGGGCCCACACCGGGGAGCTGTTTTTT	CASSSSTGLAGAHTGELFF
-	TRBV11-2	TRBJ2-2	TRBD2	TGTGCCAGCAGCTACAGGCTGGGACTAGCCTCGGGCGGGGAGCTGTTTTTT	CASSYRLGLASGGELFF
-	TRBV4-1	TRBJ1-2	-	TGCGCCAGCAGCCAAGTCAACCAGGGGAAGGATGGCTACACCTTC	CASSQVNQGKDGYTF
-	TRBV4-3	TRBJ1-5	TRBD1	TGCGCCAGCAGCCGCATCAGGGGGGACAATCAGCCCCAGCATTTT	CASSRIRGDNQPQHF
-	TRBV14	TRBJ1-4	-	TGTGCCAGCAGCCATGGGGCCCCAATCGGGAAACTGTTTTTT	CASSHGAPIGKLFF
-	TRBV3-1/TRBV3-2	TRBJ2-5	TRBD1	TGTGCCAGCAGCCAGTCGACAGGGGCGGGAGAGACCCAGTACTTC	CASSQSTGAGETQYF
-	TRBV27	TRBJ2-7	-	TGTGCCAGCAGTAGACCGGGAAGTAACGAGCAGTACTTC	CASSRPGSNEQYF
-	TRBV9	TRBJ2-1	-	TGTGCCAGCAGCGTAGTCGAGGTGGATGAGCAGTTCTTC	CASSVVEVDEQFF
-	TRBV20-1	TRBJ2-1	TRBD2	TGCAGTGCTAGTGCCAGCGGGAGGGCCTATGAGCAGTTCTTC	CSASASGRAYEQFF
-	TRBV10-2	TRBJ2-7	-	TGCGCCAGCAGTGAGTCCCTCGAGCAGTACTTC	CASSESLEQYF
-	TRBV30	TRBJ2-3	-	TGTGCCTGGAGTTATCAGAGGGGGGATACGCAGTATTTT	CAWSYQRGDTQYF
-	TRBV7-8	TRBJ2-2	TRBD2	TGTGCCAGCAGGAAGCGTGTGCTAGCGGGAGTGAGCACCGGGGAGCTGTTTTTT	CASRKRVLAGVSTGELFF
-	TRBV27	TRBJ1-2	TRBD1	TGTGCCAGCAGTCCCCTCCGGGACAGGGAGCTATTAGCCTATGGCTACACCTTC	CASSPLRDRELLAYGYTF
-	TRBV12-3/TRBV12-4	TRBJ1-6	-	TGTGCCAGCCCTGACTGTAATTCACCCCTCCACTTT	CASPDCNSPLHF
-	TRBV5-1	TRBJ2-2	TRBD2	TGCGCCAGCAGCTTAGGACTAGCGGGGAACACCGGGGAGCTGTTTTTT	CASSLGLAGNTGELFF
-	TRBV5-1	TRBJ2-3	TRBD2	TGCGCCAGCAGCTTTCGACCGGGACTAGCGGGGGGGTCCCGCACAGATACGCAGTATTTT	CASSFRPGLAGGSRTDTQYF
-	TRBV19	TRBJ2-2	-	TGTGCCAGTAGTAGATTACAGGGTATCGGGGAGCTGTTTTTT	CASSRLQGIGELFF
-	TRBV28	TRBJ1-2	-	TGTGCCAGCACAACGTCCAGGGTGGATGGCTACACCTTC	CASTTSRVDGYTF
once	TRBV12-3/TRBV12-4	TRBJ2-5	-	TGTGCCAGCAGTTTAAAGGGGGAGACCCAGTACTTC	CASSLKGETQYF